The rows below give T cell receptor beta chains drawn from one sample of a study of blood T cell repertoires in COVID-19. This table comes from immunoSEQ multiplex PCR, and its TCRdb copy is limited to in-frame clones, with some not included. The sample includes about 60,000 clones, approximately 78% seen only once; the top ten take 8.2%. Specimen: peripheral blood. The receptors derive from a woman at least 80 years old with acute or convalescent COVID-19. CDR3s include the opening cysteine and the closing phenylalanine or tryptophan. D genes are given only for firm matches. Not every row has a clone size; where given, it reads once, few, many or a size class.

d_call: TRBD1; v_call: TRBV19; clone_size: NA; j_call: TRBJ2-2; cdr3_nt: TGTGCCAGTAGCCGGCACAGGGGGTGGGACACCGGGGAGCTGTTTTTT; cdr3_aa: CASSRHRGWDTGELFF
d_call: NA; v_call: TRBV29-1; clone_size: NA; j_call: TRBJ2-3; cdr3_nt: TGCAGCGTTGGCTCTCTCGCAGGGACAGATACGCAGTATTTT; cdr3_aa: CSVGSLAGTDTQYF
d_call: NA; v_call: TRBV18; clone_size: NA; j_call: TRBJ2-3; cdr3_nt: TGTGCCAGCTCATACGGACACCTTAGCACAGATACGCAGTATTTT; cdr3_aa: CASSYGHLSTDTQYF
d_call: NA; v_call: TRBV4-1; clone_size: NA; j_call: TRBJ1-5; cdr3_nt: TGCGCCAGCAGCCAAGACTTTACAGGGTTCACGCCCCAGCATTTT; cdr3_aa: CASSQDFTGFTPQHF
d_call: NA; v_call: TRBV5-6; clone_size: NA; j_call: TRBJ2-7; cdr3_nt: TGTGCCAGCAGTCAGACTAGCAGCAGGGGAAGGGGCCCCCCCTACGAGCAGTACTTC; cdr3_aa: CASSQTSSRGRGPPYEQYF
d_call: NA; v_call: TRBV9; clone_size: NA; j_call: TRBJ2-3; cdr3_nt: TGTGCCAGCAGCGTGGCTAGCCCAGATACGCAGTATTTT; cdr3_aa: CASSVASPDTQYF
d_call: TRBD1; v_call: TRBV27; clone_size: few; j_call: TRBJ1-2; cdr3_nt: TGTGCCAGCAGTTACCAGACAGGGGGCGCCCGTTATGGCTACACCTTC; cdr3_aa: CASSYQTGGARYGYTF
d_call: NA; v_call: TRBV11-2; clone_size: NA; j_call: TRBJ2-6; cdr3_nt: TGTGCCAGCAGCTTAATCGTTAGCTCTGGGGCCAACGTCCTGACTTTC; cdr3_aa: CASSLIVSSGANVLTF
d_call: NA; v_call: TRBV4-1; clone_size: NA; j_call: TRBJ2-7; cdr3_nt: TGCGCCAGCAGCCAAGGACTGGCTATGTCGGGCGAGCAGTACTTC; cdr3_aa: CASSQGLAMSGEQYF
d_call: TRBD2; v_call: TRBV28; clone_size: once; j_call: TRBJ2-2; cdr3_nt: TGTGCCAGCAGTCTATGGAACCTAGCGGGGGGTTTAACCGGGGAGCTGTTTTTT; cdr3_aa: CASSLWNLAGGLTGELFF